This TCR beta chain came from a study of ipilimumab plus nivolumab after autologous stem cell transplantation. The overall study: Median doses per patient: about 5 ipilimumab, fewer than ten nivolumab. The DLBCL group included primary refractory and relapsed cases.

The CDR3 has 16 amino acids. Germline V gene sequence: CDR1 MGHDK, CDR2 SYGVNS. Trimming removed 3 bases from V and 3 bases from J; junction bases left unmatched: 8. Starting 14 to 28 days after autologous transplant, ipilimumab 1 mg/kg was given. Patients got 3 mg/kg IV nivolumab weeks 1, 4, 7, 10, then biweekly through week 26. Clones were read by immunoSEQ multiplex PCR, and TCRdb kept only the in-frame ones, dropping some. Here the sample spans fewer than 85,000 clones, approximately 83% being singletons. Material: PBMCs, obtained in a trial of ipilimumab plus nivolumab as post-transplant consolidation. This chain joins TRBV25-1 and TRBJ2-3, with TRBD2 identical over 8 bases. This receptor was taken from a male donor with diffuse large B-cell lymphoma. In DNA, the CDR3 is TGTGCCAGCAGTGAGAAGTGGCGGGGGGCGACAGATACGCAGTATTTT. The encoded protein is CASSEKWRGATDTQYF.